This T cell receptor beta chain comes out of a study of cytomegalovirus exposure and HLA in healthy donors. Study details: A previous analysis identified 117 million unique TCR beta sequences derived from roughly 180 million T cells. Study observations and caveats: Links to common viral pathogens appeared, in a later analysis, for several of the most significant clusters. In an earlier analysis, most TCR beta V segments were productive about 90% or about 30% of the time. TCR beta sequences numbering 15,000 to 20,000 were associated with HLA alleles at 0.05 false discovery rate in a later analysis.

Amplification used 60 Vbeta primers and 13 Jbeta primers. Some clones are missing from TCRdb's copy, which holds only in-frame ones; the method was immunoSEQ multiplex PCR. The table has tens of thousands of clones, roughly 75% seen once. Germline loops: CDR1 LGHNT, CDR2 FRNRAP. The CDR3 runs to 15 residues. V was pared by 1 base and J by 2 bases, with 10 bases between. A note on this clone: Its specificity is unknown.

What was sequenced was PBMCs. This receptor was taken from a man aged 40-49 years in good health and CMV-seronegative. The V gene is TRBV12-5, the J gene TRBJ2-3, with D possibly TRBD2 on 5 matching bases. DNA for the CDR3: TGTGCTAGTGGTTTGGGACTAACAATCACAGATACGCAGTATTTT. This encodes CASGLGLTITDTQYF.